The rows below give T cell receptor beta chains drawn from one sample of a study of T cells in Graves' hyperthyroidism and ophthalmopathy. MiXCR, applied by TCRdb to the multiplex PCR reads, yields one record per CDR3 protein. Among about 400,000 distinct CDR3 sequences listed, under 15% were seen once. Material: blood. The receptors shown here come from a young woman with Graves' hyperthyroidism. The CDR3 runs from the conserved cysteine through the conserved F or W. D genes are given only for firm matches. Rows may omit the clone size; those that give it use once, few, many or a size class.

once | TRBJ2-6 | TRBV5-5 | TRBD1 | CASSPQGSSLASGANVLTF | TGTGCCAGCAGCCCACAGGGGTCAAGTTTGGCCTCTGGGGCCAACGTCCTGACTTTC
many | TRBJ2-7 | TRBV5-1 | . | CASSLTGTAYEQYF | TGCGCCAGCAGCTTGACCGGGACTGCCTACGAGCAGTACTTC
many | TRBJ2-7 | TRBV6-1 | TRBD1 | CASSSGDSTYEQYF | TGTGCCAGCAGTTCCGGGGACAGTACCTACGAGCAGTACTTC
many | TRBJ1-4 | TRBV11-2 | . | CASSSQMDEKLFF | TGTGCCAGCAGCTCTCAAATGGATGAAAAACTGTTTTTT
few | TRBJ1-2 | TRBV11-2 | . | CASSLGGAITYGYTF | TGTGCCAGCAGTCTTGGAGGGGCTATCACCTATGGCTACACCTTC
. | TRBJ2-1 | TRBV11-3 | TRBD2 | CASSPRRTSGGYYNEQFF | TGTGCCAGCAGCCCCCGGCGGACTAGCGGGGGCTACTACAATGAGCAGTTCTTC
many | TRBJ2-1 | TRBV2 | . | CASSRAASSYNEQFF | TGTGCCAGCAGCCGAGCTGCAAGCTCCTACAATGAGCAGTTCTTC
many | TRBJ2-7 | TRBV12-3/TRBV12-4 | TRBD2 | CASRPPGLAGVRPLGSYEQYF | TGTGCCAGCAGACCCCCTGGACTAGCGGGAGTTAGGCCTTTGGGGTCCTACGAGCAGTACTTC
many | TRBJ2-1 | TRBV2 | TRBD1 | CASSPGQGKNEQFF | TGTGCCAGCAGCCCGGGACAGGGGAAAAATGAGCAGTTCTTC
many | TRBJ2-7 | TRBV10-3 | . | CAISETPGDYEQYF | TGTGCCATCAGTGAGACCCCAGGGGACTACGAGCAGTACTTC
. | TRBJ1-1 | TRBV6-1 | . | CASRNRDKNTEAFF | TGTGCCAGCAGGAACCGGGACAAGAACACTGAAGCTTTCTTT
many | TRBJ1-4 | TRBV20-1 | TRBD1 | CSASYVWQGDEKLFF | TGCAGTGCTAGTTATGTGTGGCAGGGGGATGAAAAACTGTTTTTT
many | TRBJ2-2 | TRBV27 | . | CASSTGGAGELFF | TGTGCCAGCAGTACAGGGGGGGCCGGGGAGCTGTTTTTT
many | TRBJ2-1 | TRBV3-1 | . | CASSPEGREQFF | TGTGCCAGCAGCCCGGAGGGGCGGGAGCAGTTCTTC
many | TRBJ1-5 | TRBV28 | TRBD1 | CASSLLEGAKGGQPQHF | TGTGCCAGCAGTTTACTAGAGGGGGCTAAAGGGGGTCAGCCCCAGCATTTT
many | TRBJ2-2 | TRBV14 | . | CASSQQLTGELFF | TGTGCCAGCAGCCAACAATTAACCGGGGAGCTGTTTTTT
many | TRBJ2-1 | TRBV2 | . | CASSEWEEQFF | TGTGCCAGCAGTGAGTGGGAGGAGCAGTTCTTC
many | TRBJ1-4 | TRBV12-3/TRBV12-4 | . | CASSSGAVGYEKLFF | TGTGCCAGCAGTTCGGGCGCAGTAGGTTATGAAAAACTGTTTTTT
few | TRBJ2-1 | TRBV28 | TRBD2 | CASPPGLAGVPNEQFF | TGTGCCAGCCCCCCGGGACTAGCGGGAGTTCCCAATGAGCAGTTCTTC
few | TRBJ2-7 | TRBV20-1 | . | CSAPRGGFDEQYF | TGCAGTGCCCCTCGGGGCGGGTTCGACGAGCAGTACTTC
. | TRBJ2-2 | TRBV7-9 | . | CASSERGTMNTGELFF | TGTGCCAGCAGTGAGCGCGGGACAATGAACACCGGGGAGCTGTTTTTT
many | TRBJ2-1 | TRBV28 | . | CASSPPDFYNEQFF | TGTGCCAGCAGTCCTCCTGACTTCTACAATGAGCAGTTCTTC
. | TRBJ2-2 | TRBV10-1 | . | CASSKDRNTGELFF | TGCGCCAGCAGCAAGGACAGAAACACCGGGGAGCTGTTTTTT
many | TRBJ2-3 | TRBV12-3/TRBV12-4 | . | CASSLTSTSSTDTQYF | TGTGCCAGCAGTTTAACCTCGACAAGTAGCACAGATACGCAGTATTTT
. | TRBJ2-3 | TRBV27 | TRBD2 | CASSWGLAGITDTQYF | TGTGCCAGCAGTTGGGGACTAGCGGGGATTACAGATACGCAGTATTTT
few | TRBJ2-3 | TRBV6-1 | TRBD2 | CASSEAWREGDTQYF | TGTGCCAGCAGTGAAGCGTGGCGGGAGGGGGATACGCAGTATTTT
few | TRBJ2-5 | TRBV7-9 | TRBD2 | CASSLELAGRTQYF | TGTGCCAGCAGCTTAGAACTAGCGGGGCGGACCCAGTACTTC
. | TRBJ2-3 | TRBV29-1 | TRBD2 | CSARKSGAGTDTQYF | TGCAGCGCAAGAAAGAGCGGGGCAGGCACAGATACGCAGTATTTT
. | TRBJ2-1 | TRBV24-1 | . | CATSDPGTTSGEQFF | TGTGCCACCAGTGATCCCGGGACCACATCGGGTGAGCAGTTCTTC
few | TRBJ2-5 | TRBV4-1 | TRBD2 | CASSQGLAGGLETQYF | TGCGCCAGCAGCCAAGGTCTAGCGGGAGGGTTAGAGACCCAGTACTTC
few | TRBJ2-6 | TRBV6-1 | . | CASRPIGGVWGANVLTF | TGTGCCAGCAGGCCGATAGGGGGGGTATGGGGGGCCAACGTCCTGACTTTC
few | TRBJ1-1 | TRBV18 | . | CASSPPFRAANTEAFF | TGTGCCAGCTCACCACCGTTCCGGGCAGCTAACACTGAAGCTTTCTTT
many | TRBJ1-1 | TRBV19 | . | CASSIVVGGAQASGTEAFF | TGTGCCAGTAGTATCGTGGTAGGGGGTGCACAGGCGTCGGGCACTGAAGCTTTCTTT
many | TRBJ2-3 | TRBV6-1 | . | CASSSRVGTDTQYF | TGTGCCAGCAGCTCCAGGGTGGGCACAGATACGCAGTATTTT
few | TRBJ2-5 | TRBV27 | . | CASKTVGMQMVETQYF | TGTGCCAGCAAGACAGTGGGGATGCAGATGGTTGAGACCCAGTACTTC
many | TRBJ2-5 | TRBV2 | . | CASSVNRRETQYF | TGTGCCAGCAGTGTGAACAGGCGGGAGACCCAGTACTTC
. | TRBJ2-2 | TRBV29-1 | . | CSVGSTGVGTGELFF | TGCAGCGTTGGGTCTACGGGAGTGGGCACCGGGGAGCTGTTTTTT
. | TRBJ2-7 | TRBV6-2/TRBV6-3 | . | CASKLQGSWDEQYF | TGTGCCAGCAAGCTACAGGGTTCTTGGGACGAGCAGTACTTC
few | TRBJ1-5 | TRBV7-8 | TRBD1 | CASSPGAGGGNQPQHF | TGTGCCAGCAGCCCCGGGGCAGGGGGAGGCAATCAGCCCCAGCATTTT
many | TRBJ2-5 | TRBV5-1 | . | CASSSTDRLQETQYF | TGCGCCAGCAGCTCAACCGACAGGCTCCAAGAGACCCAGTACTTC
. | TRBJ2-1 | TRBV9 | . | CASSRGTKNKQFF | TGTGCCAGTAGTCGCGGAACTAAGAATAAGCAGTTCTTC
. | TRBJ2-1 | TRBV6-1 | . | CASNTPGAGTSNEQFF | TGTGCCAGCAACACTCCTGGGGCAGGAACTTCCAATGAGCAGTTCTTC
many | TRBJ2-5 | TRBV6-1 | TRBD2 | CASSAGTRKETQYF | TGTGCCAGCAGTGCCGGGACTAGGAAAGAGACCCAGTACTTC
few | TRBJ2-1 | TRBV10-1 | . | CASSSGPEQFF | TGCGCCAGCTCATCAGGTCCGGAGCAGTTCTTC
few | TRBJ1-5 | TRBV19 | TRBD1 | CASSIDGTAHWQPQHF | TGTGCCAGTAGTATAGACGGGACAGCCCATTGGCAGCCCCAGCATTTT
. | TRBJ1-2 | TRBV10-2 | . | CASSLHPRDYGYTF | TGCGCCAGCAGTCTACATCCAAGGGACTATGGCTACACCTTC
many | TRBJ2-5 | TRBV20-1 | . | CSAPGGPAETQYF | TGCAGTGCCCCGGGGGGCCCAGCGGAGACCCAGTACTTC